What follows are 9 T cell receptor beta chains derived from one specimen sequenced in a study of blood T cell repertoires in COVID-19. Profiled with immunoSEQ multiplex PCR; TCRdb holds only in-frame clones, not every one. The repertoire consists of 95,000 to 150,000 clones, with 79% occurring once and the leading ten covering around 3.9%. The source material was peripheral blood. The receptors derive from a woman over 75 with acute or convalescent COVID-19.

V is TRBV7-3 and J is TRBJ2-7; D may be TRBD2 (5 bases). Germline V gene lookup returns CDR1 SGHTA and CDR2 FQGTGA. The CDR3 spans 14 residues. Trimming took off 5 bases at V and 4 bases at J, with 15 bases between the two ends. The CDR3 DNA is TGTGCCAGCAGCCGGGGTGGGAACCGGTACGAGCAGTACTTC. It yields the protein CASSRGGNRYEQYF.

The V gene is TRBV5-4, the J gene TRBJ2-1; TRBD2 aligns across 7 bases. J gave up 4 bases and V 1 base, and 5 bases lay outside the gene matches. This CDR3 is 15 amino acids long. Germline CDR1 is SGHNT and CDR2 is YYREEE (reference sequence). The CDR3 nucleotides are TGTGCCAGCAGCTTGAGGCTAGCGGAATACAATGAGCAGTTCTTC. Translated: CASSLRLAEYNEQFF.

The chain links TRBV5-1 to TRBJ1-1; D unclear. This CDR3 region has 16 residues. Per the germline V gene, CDR1 is SGHRS and CDR2 is YFSETQ. V dropped 0 bases and J dropped 2 bases, with 14 bases sitting between them. The CDR3 DNA reads as TGCGCCAGCAGCTTGGTACATGGGCAGACAAACACTGAAGCTTTCTTT. This translates into CASSLVHGQTNTEAFF.

The V gene is TRBV6-2 or TRBV6-3, the J gene TRBJ2-2, with 11 bases fitting TRBD1. This CDR3 contains 16 residues. The V gene's germline CDR1 is MNHEY and CDR2 SVGEGT. J gave up 5 bases and V 5 bases, and 7 bases lay outside the gene matches. CDR3 nucleotide sequence: TGTGCCAGCAGTCCGGACAGGGGGCGCGGGACCGGGGAGCTGTTTTTT. Translated: CASSPDRGRGTGELFF.

The chain joins TRBV4-3 to TRBJ2-2, with a possible D match to TRBD2 (5 bases). The germline gives CDR1 LGHNA, CDR2 YSLEER. The CDR3 extends over 15 amino acids. The V gene lost 0 bases and the J gene lost 6 bases, with 11 bases spanning the gap. CDR3 residues: CASSQDLTRAGELFF. The CDR3 nucleotides are TGCGCCAGCAGCCAAGACCTAACTAGAGCCGGGGAGCTGTTTTTT.

The chain employs TRBV20-1 and TRBJ1-1; D uncertain. V lost 5 bases and J 8 bases, leaving 12 bases between the germline ends. Looked up from germline, CDR1 is DFQATT and CDR2 is SNEGSKA (reference sequence). This CDR3 spans 11 amino acids. CDR3 protein: CSAPTTLEAFF. The CDR3 bases are TGCAGTGCTCCAACGACATTAGAAGCTTTCTTT.

CDR3 in DNA: TGTGCCAGTAGTACCTACACACCGACAGCCCCCTGGGAGACCCAGTACTTC. As protein: CASSTYTPTAPWETQYF. The V and J genes are TRBV19 and TRBJ2-5; possibly TRBD1 for D (5 bases). This CDR3 is built from 17 residues. Trimming removed 4 bases from V and 5 bases from J, with 23 bases in between. Germline loops: CDR1 LNHDA, CDR2 SQIVND (reference sequence).

This sequence joins TRBV29-1 and TRBJ1-5, with 9 bases identical to TRBD1. The CDR3 sequence is 15 residues long. Losses at the gene ends were 7 bases for V and 1 base for J; bases not matched to a gene: 8. Germline V gene lookup returns CDR1 SQVTM and CDR2 ANQGSEA. In nucleotides, the CDR3 is TGCAGCGCTCTCACAGGGGGCTTGAGCAATCAGCCCCAGCATTTT. It is translated as CSALTGGLSNQPQHF.

Concerning this clone: Distinct nucleotide sequences in the sample also encode this CDR3. The J gene is TRBJ1-6, the V gene TRBV9; D possibly corresponds to TRBD1 (6 bases). Germline CDR1 and CDR2: SGDLS and YYNGEE. The CDR3 length is 14 residues. Trimming shortened V by 0 bases and J by 9 bases, and 10 bases separated the two germline ends. DNA of the CDR3: TGTGCCAGCAGCGTAGGGGACACCGGTTCACCCCTCCACTTT. The encoded protein is CASSVGDTGSPLHF.